This TCR beta chain was sequenced in a study of esophageal squamous cell carcinoma under preoperative chemotherapy. In regard to this clonotype: Its antigen is unidentified. Sequence at one end of the junction differs from germline and may be a read error.

Germline V lookup: CDR1 MNHNS, CDR2 SASEGT. CDR3 size: 13 residues. The time point denotes: before preoperative PTX-NDP chemotherapy. General observations from the study: After chemotherapy, TCR diversity rose significantly in peripheral T cells but not in tumor-infiltrating lymphocytes.

One entry per CDR3 protein, called by TCRdb with MiXCR from the PCR reads. The sample records over 10,000 distinct CDR3 sequences, approximately 54% being singletons. The chain is built from TRBV6-1 and TRBJ1-2, with a tentative D call TRBD1 (6 bases). The receptor comes from a human donor with esophageal squamous cell carcinoma. The donor label of this sample is uncertain. Collection took place from a patient given preoperative chemotherapy. CDR3 amino acids: CASRAGRGGGDSF. The DNA for the CDR3 is TGTGCCAGCAGGGCCGGCAGGGGAGGGGGAGATTCCTTT.